The source of this T cell receptor (beta chain) is a study of shared clonotypes between healthy human individuals. Study findings and constraints: In general, naive subsets displayed greater estimated richness than memory subsets did.

A note on this clone: Its antigen is undetermined.

CDR1 and CDR2 (germline): MNHEY, SMNVEV (reference sequence). There are 19 residues in the CDR3. The junction had 15 bases not matched to a gene; V was cut back by 0 bases and J by 4 bases. Naive CD8 cells were CD45RO-negative, positively selected for CCR7, excluding terminally differentiated effector memory CD45RA+ cells. Free of recent acute infections or vaccinations, the donors were healthy HIV-negative adults. Some clones are missing from TCRdb's copy, which holds only in-frame ones; the method was immunoSEQ multiplex PCR. This sample yields nearly 2 million clones, of which about 95% are seen a single time; approximately 1% belongs to the top ten.

What was sequenced was naive CD8+ T cells sorted from blood. The chain links TRBV27 to TRBJ1-1; TRBD1 matches 9 bases. The sequence derives from a man aged 18 to 29 in good health. CDR3 DNA sequence: TGTGCCAGCAGTTTATCTGCATTAGTCTGGACAGGGGAGGGCACTGAAGCTTTCTTT. Protein sequence: CASSLSALVWTGEGTEAFF.